One and the same sample provided the 21 T cell receptor beta chains below, sequenced in a study of identical twins. MiXCR was run by TCRdb on the 5' RACE reads, yielding one entry per CDR3 protein. The repertoire holds 1.5 million to 2 million distinct CDR3 sequences, about 32% seen once, with about 0.25% in the top ten. The sequenced sample consisted of cord blood. Every receptor here comes from a newborn girl in good health.

Worth noting for this clonotype: This may arise from a read error, as a much more abundant clone is one base away. The rearrangement joins TRBV20-1 to TRBJ1-2, with D possibly being TRBD1 (5 bases). CDR1 and CDR2 (germline): DFQATT, SNEGSKA (reference sequence). The CDR3 runs 12 residues. The CDR3 bases are TGCAGGGCTAGAGAAGGGGACTATGGCTACACCTTC. Amino acids: CRAREGDYGYTF.

The rearrangement uses TRBV27 and TRBJ1-6; no definite D call. The CDR3 consists of 15 residues. V dropped 4 bases and J dropped 10 bases, with 17 bases sitting between them. Looked up from germline, CDR1 is MNHEY and CDR2 is SMNVEV (reference sequence). The chain's CDR3 is CASSSLTGVGSPLHF. DNA for the CDR3: TGTGCCAGCAGTTCCCTGACGGGAGTGGGGTCACCCCTCCACTTT.

This clonotype was observed a handful of times. The chain is built from TRBV20-1 and TRBJ2-7, with D possibly TRBD2 on 6 matching bases. This CDR3 has 13 amino acids. With 0 bases removed from V and 3 bases from J, the gap between germline ends came to 9 bases. Germline values: CDR1 DFQATT, CDR2 SNEGSKA (reference sequence). CDR3 DNA sequence: TGCAGTGCTAGAGATGGGCGGGACTACGAGCAGTACTTC. Translated: CSARDGRDYEQYF.

The chain combines TRBV3-1 with TRBJ2-1; D uncertain. The CDR3 sequence is 15 residues long. Trimming cost V 4 bases and J 3 bases, with 13 bases left between them. CDR1 and CDR2 from the germline V gene are LGHDT and YNNKEL (reference sequence). CDR3 DNA sequence: TGTGCCAGCAGCCCCGACCCTCTAGGCTACAATGAGCAGTTCTTC. Encoded protein: CASSPDPLGYNEQFF.

The chain recombines TRBV12-3 or TRBV12-4 with TRBJ1-5; a weak D match, TRBD1 (5 bases). The germline V and J ends were trimmed by 11 bases and 2 bases, with 16 bases remaining between them. CDR3 length: 14 amino acids. For the CDR3, the DNA is TGTGCCTCGGGCTCCCCGGGGGGCAATCAGCCCCAGCATTTT. Encoded protein: CASGSPGGNQPQHF.

This clonotype was counted between two and nine times. The V gene is TRBV29-1, the J gene TRBJ1-1, with unresolved D. The CDR3 length is 15 residues. Trimming removed 0 bases from V and 1 base from J, with 12 bases in between. The germline V gene encodes CDR1 SQVTM and CDR2 ANQGSEA. The CDR3: CSVEDLGPKNTEAFF. Here the CDR3 DNA reads TGCAGCGTTGAAGATCTGGGCCCGAAGAACACTGAAGCTTTCTTT.

This clonotype was found a few times. A read error may account for a junction end that differs from germline. The V and J genes are TRBV4-1 and TRBJ2-3; D call uncertain. Per the germline V gene, CDR1 is MGHRA and CDR2 is YSYEKL. The length of the CDR3 is 15 residues. CDR3 sequence: CASSQAGRGTDTQYF. In DNA form, the CDR3 reads TGTGCCAGCAGCCAGGCAGGACGGGGCACAGATACGCAGTATTTT.

This clonotype was recorded at least ten times. V and J are TRBV20-1 and TRBJ1-2, with D hard to call. V was cut by 0 bases and J by 3 bases, with 8 bases left in between. The V gene's germline CDR1 is DFQATT and CDR2 SNEGSKA (reference sequence). The CDR3 extends over 13 amino acids. This chain's CDR3 is CSARDPGDYGYTF. CDR3 coding DNA: TGCAGTGCTAGAGATCCGGGAGACTATGGCTACACCTTC.

V is TRBV4-1 and J is TRBJ2-1; 8 nucleotides align to TRBD2. The germline CDR1 and CDR2 sequences are MGHRA and YSYEKL. This CDR3 is 15 amino acids long. The V and J ends lost 5 bases and 2 bases, in that order; junction bases with no gene match: 5. The CDR3 DNA sequence: TGCGCCAGCAGCTACGGGGGGGCCGCCTACAATGAGCAGTTCTTC. It translates to CASSYGGAAYNEQFF.

The J gene is TRBJ2-4, the V gene TRBV2; possible D gene TRBD1, 6 bases. The J call may be wrong; the DNA end is better matched by TRBJ2-7. Germline V gene sequence: CDR1 SNHLY, CDR2 FYNNEI. The CDR3 is made up of 12 amino acids. This chain's CDR3 is CASMTGGYEQYF. The CDR3 DNA follows: TGTGCCAGCATGACAGGTGGATACGAGCAGTACTTC.

The J gene is TRBJ1-1, the V gene TRBV7-2; D possibly corresponds to TRBD1 (6 bases). This CDR3 region has 15 residues. V was shortened by 0 bases and J by 8 bases, with 16 bases between the two germline ends. CDR1 SGHTA and CDR2 FQGNSA come from the germline V gene. CDR3 DNA sequence: TGTGCCAGCAGCTTAGCGCATGCGGTGGGGGCAGAAGCTTTCTTT. Protein: CASSLAHAVGAEAFF.

This rearrangement joins TRBV10-3 to TRBJ2-1; tentative D call: TRBD1 (5 bases). The ends were cut back, 4 bases at V and 7 bases at J, with 11 bases in the middle. The germline V gene has CDR1 ENHRY and CDR2 SYGVKD. This CDR3 is built from 13 residues. The DNA for the CDR3 is TGTGCCATCAGTGGGACATCGACGAATGAGCAGTTCTTC. Amino acid sequence: CAISGTSTNEQFF.

DNA for the CDR3: TGTGCCAGCAGTGCTGAGGTTGGCTACACCTTC. Translated, it gives CASSAEVGYTF. The chain recombines TRBV2 with TRBJ1-2, with D unclear. Trimming removed 4 bases from V and 7 bases from J, with 7 bases in between. The germline V gene has CDR1 SNHLY and CDR2 FYNNEI. The CDR3 is 11 amino acids.

This chain joins TRBV3-1 and TRBJ2-5, with TRBD2 identical over 11 bases. The V gene's germline CDR1 is LGHDT and CDR2 YNNKEL (reference sequence). Trimming at V came to 4 bases and at J to 3 bases, leaving 4 bases not matched to a gene. The CDR3 runs to 15 residues. CDR3: CASSLIAGGEETQYF. Written as DNA, the CDR3 is TGTGCCAGCAGCCTAATAGCGGGGGGGGAAGAGACCCAGTACTTC.

The chain couples TRBV6-1 to TRBJ2-7; 13 nucleotides match TRBD2. The germline gives CDR1 MNHNS, CDR2 SASEGT. The CDR3 has 19 amino acids. V shed 5 bases and J 0 bases; nucleotides not matched to a gene: 13. The CDR3 DNA sequence: TGTGCCAGCAGTCCAGGGGGACTAGCGGGATGGGGGAGCTCCTACGAGCAGTACTTC. This codes for CASSPGGLAGWGSSYEQYF.

The chain carries TRBV4-2 and TRBJ2-1; a possible D gene is TRBD1 (5 bases). The CDR3 runs to 12 residues. Per the germline V gene, CDR1 is LGHNA and CDR2 is YNFKEQ. V was clipped by 3 bases and J by 13 bases, with 13 bases between them. The CDR3 loop reads CASSQTADIQFF. The CDR3 DNA reads as TGTGCCAGCAGCCAGACAGCTGACATTCAGTTCTTC.

The J gene is TRBJ1-2, the V gene TRBV5-1; TRBD1 matches 8 bases. V shed 0 bases and J 5 bases; nucleotides not matched to a gene: 15. The CDR3 covers 18 residues. CDR1 is SGHRS and CDR2 is YFSETQ in the germline V gene. CDR3 nucleotides: TGCGCCAGCAGCTTGGAAGGGGGCAGGGGGCAATTTTGGTATGGCTACACCTTC. Amino acid sequence: CASSLEGGRGQFWYGYTF.

The chain couples TRBV6-6 to TRBJ2-1; 9 bases fit TRBD2. Germline CDR1 reads MNHNY; CDR2 reads SVGAGI (reference sequence). This CDR3 has 16 amino acids. Trimming at V came to 6 bases and at J to 7 bases, leaving 13 bases not matched to a gene. CDR3 DNA sequence: TGTGCCAGCAGGGACTCGGGCGGGAGGGCCAGGAATGAGCAGTTCTTC. This encodes CASRDSGGRARNEQFF.

The V gene is TRBV2, the J gene TRBJ1-1, with D unresolved. This CDR3 is 15 amino acids long. The germline V and J ends were trimmed by 6 bases and 1 base, with 15 bases remaining between them. Germline CDR1 reads SNHLY; CDR2 reads FYNNEI. The CDR3 nucleotides read TGTGCCAGCAGCCGTCCGTCTAGGCGGAACACTGAAGCTTTCTTT. Protein sequence: CASSRPSRRNTEAFF.

The chain uses TRBV9 and TRBJ2-7, with D perhaps being TRBD1 or TRBD2 (5 bases each). Germline V gives CDR1 SGDLS, CDR2 YYNGEE. This CDR3 is built from 14 residues. Trimming left V 0 bases short and J 5 bases short, with 12 bases between. DNA of the CDR3: TGTGCCAGCAGCGTAGGGGGGAGTACCCACGAGCAGTACTTC. This translates into CASSVGGSTHEQYF.

This clonotype was counted a few times. The CDR3 region has the DNA TGCGCCAGCAGCCAAGTTGAGAGCGGGAACAATGAGCAGTTCTTC. Its protein product is CASSQVESGNNEQFF. V usage is TRBV4-1 and J usage is TRBJ2-1; 7 bases align to TRBD2. The germline V gene has CDR1 MGHRA and CDR2 YSYEKL. The CDR3 is 15 residues long. The junction had 5 bases not matched to a gene; V was cut back by 1 base and J by 5 bases.